These T cell receptor beta chains were read from a single sample in a study of spatial heterogeneity in lung cancer. MiXCR, run by TCRdb on the 5' RACE reads, gives a single entry per CDR3 protein. The data show 6,500 to 9,500 distinct CDR3 sequences, 12% seen once. Sequencing used lung tumor tissue, obtained at surgery. The receptors shown here come from a male donor with early-stage non-small cell lung cancer. CDR3s include the opening cysteine and the closing phenylalanine or tryptophan. Fields, in order: CDR3 length, V gene, CDR3 protein.

14	TRBV20-1	CSASGSFGTDTQYF
12	TRBV20-1	CSARVGGYEQYF
16	TRBV15	CATSRDRGGWSETQYF
14	TRBV20-1	CSASGLAGYNEQFF
14	TRBV30	CAWRRTPGNEKLFF
14	TRBV7-2	CASSSRTSGNEQFF
13	TRBV20-1	CSARSGRTDTQYF
13	TRBV7-8	CASSLVSQGGYTF
14	TRBV5-1	CASSPTPGEDEQYF
11	TRBV27	CASSSLYEQYF
13	TRBV11-1	CASRLAGDGELFF
12	TRBV25-1	CASNEGTGTQYF
14	TRBV5-1	CASHPGAGNQPQHF
12	TRBV6-5	CASGALELGAFF
17	TRBV12-3/TRBV12-4	CASSLLLVGGSNQPQHF
15	TRBV20-1	CSAREGAIESYEQYF
22	TRBV6-6	CASSYPSGPPLVDLLSTDTQYF
12	TRBV28	CASRPWDTEAFF
16	TRBV19	CASTPTDRGRTGELFF
13	TRBV3-2	CASSHLVYNEQFF
17	TRBV4-3	CASSQGATSRFGNIQYF
16	TRBV21-1	CASSSGTSGCTDTQYF
15	TRBV12-3/TRBV12-4	CASSRTGGYGNTIYF